This TCR beta chain was recovered during a study of vaccination effects on CD4 cells after COVID-19. Notes on the study in general: Early post-infection timepoints were absent, and convalescent patients were few.

Expansion of antigen-specific CD4+ T cells with viral peptide pools was carried out by the ViraFEST assay before sequencing. A 10-day culture period preceded the isolation of CD4+ T cells. Participants received two doses of either the BNT162b2 or mRNA-1273 vaccine. IL-2 medium was substituted for half the medium on days 3 and 7. V was shortened by 6 bases and J by 0 bases, with 15 bases between the two germline ends. The germline V gene has CDR1 SNHLY and CDR2 FYNNEI. The CDR3 covers 16 residues. Measured with immunoSEQ multiplex PCR; TCRdb has only the in-frame clones, and not every one. Of approximately 74,000 clones in the sample, over 70% were seen once. In regard to this clone: Antigen unknown.

Source: CD4+ T cells from PBMCs cultured with HCoV-OC43 spike peptides, taken after COVID-19 vaccination. The subset is: HCoV-OC43 spike overlapping peptide pool stimulation. V is TRBV2 and J is TRBJ1-3; a possible D gene is TRBD1 (6 bases). The TCR comes from a human donor who received a COVID-19 vaccine. The CDR3 DNA reads as TGTGCCAGCAGCTCGGACAGAGTTGTCTCTGGAAACACCATATATTTT. Translating it yields CASSSDRVVSGNTIYF.